The 4 T cell receptor beta chains below were found in one sample sequenced in a study of blood T cell repertoires in COVID-19. Sequenced by immunoSEQ multiplex PCR; TCRdb stores in-frame clones only, minus some. The table has 35,000 to 50,000 clones, around four fifths seen once. The sequencing sample was made of peripheral blood. The receptor set was obtained from a woman of 80 years or more with acute or convalescent COVID-19.

The chain uses TRBV7-9 and TRBJ2-1; maybe TRBD1 (6 bases). This CDR3 region has 15 residues. V gave up 5 bases and J gave up 4 bases, with 15 bases separating them. Germline V lookup: CDR1 SEHNR, CDR2 FQNEAQ (reference sequence). The DNA for the CDR3 is TGTGCCAGCAGCGTCCGAGGGACAATATACAATGAGCAGTTCTTC. This codes for CASSVRGTIYNEQFF.

The gene calls are TRBV12-5 and TRBJ1-2; possible D gene TRBD1, 5 bases. This CDR3 has 15 residues. Germline V gene sequence: CDR1 LGHNT, CDR2 FRNRAP. V lost 0 bases and J lost 4, with 12 bases in between. Written as DNA, the CDR3 is TGTGCTAGTGGTTTGGTAAGCGGGACCCGCTATGGCTACACCTTC. Translation: CASGLVSGTRYGYTF.

The chain joins TRBV5-4 to TRBJ2-7; 7 bases align to TRBD2. The junction had 7 bases not matched to a gene; V was cut back by 4 bases and J by 3 bases. The CDR3 runs 14 residues. Germline V gives CDR1 SGHNT, CDR2 YYREEE (reference sequence). The CDR3 DNA sequence: TGTGCCAGCAGCGTAAAGCGGGGCCACTACGAGCAGTACTTC. Protein: CASSVKRGHYEQYF.

J is TRBJ2-2 and V is TRBV5-4, with 7 positions matching TRBD2. V trimming: 0 bases; J trimming: 6 bases; junction bases outside the gene matches: 2. The CDR3 covers 14 residues. The germline CDR1 and CDR2 sequences are SGHNT and YYREEE (reference sequence). This CDR3 is CASSLARGAGELFF. DNA for the CDR3: TGTGCCAGCAGCTTGGCCCGGGGGGCCGGGGAGCTGTTTTTT.